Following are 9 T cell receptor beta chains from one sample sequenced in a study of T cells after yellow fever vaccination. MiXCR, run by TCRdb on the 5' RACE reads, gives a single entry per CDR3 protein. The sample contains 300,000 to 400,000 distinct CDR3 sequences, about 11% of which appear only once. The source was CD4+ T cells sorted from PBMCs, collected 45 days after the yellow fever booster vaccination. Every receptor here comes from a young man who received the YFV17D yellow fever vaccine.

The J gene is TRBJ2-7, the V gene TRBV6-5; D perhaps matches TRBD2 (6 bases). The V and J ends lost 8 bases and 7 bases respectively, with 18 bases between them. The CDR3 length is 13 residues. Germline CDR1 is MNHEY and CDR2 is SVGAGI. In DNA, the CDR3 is TGTGCCAGCCGCGGGACCTTGGCGGGGGAGCAGTACGTC. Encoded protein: CASRGTLAGEQYV.

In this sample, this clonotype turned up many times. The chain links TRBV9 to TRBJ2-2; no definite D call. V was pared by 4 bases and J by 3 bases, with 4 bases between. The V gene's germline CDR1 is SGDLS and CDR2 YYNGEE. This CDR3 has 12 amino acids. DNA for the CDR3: TGTGCCAGCAGCCCCCACACCGGGGAGCTGTTTTTT. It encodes CASSPHTGELFF.

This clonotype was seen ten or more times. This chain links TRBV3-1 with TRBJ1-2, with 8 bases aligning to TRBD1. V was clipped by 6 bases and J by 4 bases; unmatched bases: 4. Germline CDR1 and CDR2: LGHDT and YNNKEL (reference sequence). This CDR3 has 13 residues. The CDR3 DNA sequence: TGTGCCAGCAGACCGGACAGGGCCTATGGCTACACCTTC. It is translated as CASRPDRAYGYTF.

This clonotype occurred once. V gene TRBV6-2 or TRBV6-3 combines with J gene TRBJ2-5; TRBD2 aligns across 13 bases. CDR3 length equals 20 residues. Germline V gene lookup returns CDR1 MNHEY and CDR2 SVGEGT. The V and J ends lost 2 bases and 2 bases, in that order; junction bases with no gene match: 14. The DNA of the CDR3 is TGTGCCAGCAGTTACCAGGTTTTAGGGACTAGCGGGGTGGGGCAAGAGACCCAGTACTTC. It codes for CASSYQVLGTSGVGQETQYF.

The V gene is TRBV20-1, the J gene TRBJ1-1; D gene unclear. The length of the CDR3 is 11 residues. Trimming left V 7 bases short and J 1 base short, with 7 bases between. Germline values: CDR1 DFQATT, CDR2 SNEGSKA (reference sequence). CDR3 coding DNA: TGCAGTGTATACCCGAACACTGAAGCTTTCTTT. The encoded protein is CSVYPNTEAFF.

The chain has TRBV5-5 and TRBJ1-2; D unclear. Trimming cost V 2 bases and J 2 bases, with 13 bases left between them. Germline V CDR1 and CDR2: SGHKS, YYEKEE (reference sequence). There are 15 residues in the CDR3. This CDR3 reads CASSFGPLTNYGYTF. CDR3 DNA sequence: TGTGCCAGCAGCTTTGGCCCCCTGACAAACTATGGCTACACCTTC.

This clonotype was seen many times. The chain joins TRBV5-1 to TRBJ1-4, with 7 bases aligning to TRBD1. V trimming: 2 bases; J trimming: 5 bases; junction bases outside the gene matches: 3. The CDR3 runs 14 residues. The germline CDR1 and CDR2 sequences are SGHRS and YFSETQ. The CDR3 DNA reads TGCGCCAGCAGCTTACAACAGGGGAATGAAAAACTGTTTTTT. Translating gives CASSLQQGNEKLFF. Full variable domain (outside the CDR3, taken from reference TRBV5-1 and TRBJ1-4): KAGVTQTPRYLIKTRGQQVTLSCSPISGHRSVSWYQQTPGQGLQFLFEYFSETQRNKGNFPGRFSGRQFSNSRSEMNVSTLELGDSALYLCASSLQQGNEKLFFGSGTQLSVL.

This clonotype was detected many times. The CDR3 region is CASSGSGGAETQYF. CDR3 DNA sequence: TGTGCCAGCAGCGGTAGCGGGGGGGCCGAGACCCAGTACTTC. V is TRBV2 and J is TRBJ2-5, with 11 bases lining up with TRBD2. From germline, CDR1 is SNHLY and CDR2 FYNNEI. This CDR3 has 14 amino acids. The ends lost 6 bases at V and 5 bases at J; junction bases unmatched: 5.

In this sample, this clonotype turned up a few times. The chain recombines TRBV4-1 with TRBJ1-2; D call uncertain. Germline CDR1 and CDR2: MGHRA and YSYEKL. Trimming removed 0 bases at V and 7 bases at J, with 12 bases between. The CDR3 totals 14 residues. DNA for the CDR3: TGCGCCAGCAGCCAAGATTTCTCGGGCCTTGGCTACACCTTC. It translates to CASSQDFSGLGYTF.